The 18 T cell receptor beta chains below come from one sample, sequenced in a study of cytomegalovirus exposure and HLA in healthy donors. Researchers ran the PCR with 60 Vbeta and 13 Jbeta primers. Sequencing used immunoSEQ multiplex PCR; TCRdb keeps in-frame clones, though not all of them. The table has some 98,000 clones, 81% seen once. The sequenced material came from PBMCs. The receptors stem from a human donor in good health.

This clone was counted a few times. V usage is TRBV6-1 and J usage is TRBJ2-7; D is unclear. CDR3 length equals 13 residues. The V gene lost 1 base and the J gene lost 5 bases, with 9 bases spanning the gap. From germline, CDR1 is MNHNS and CDR2 SASEGT. The CDR3 DNA reads TGTGCCAGCAGTGAAGGTAGCTGGAACGAGCAGTACTTC. Its protein product is CASSEGSWNEQYF.

This clone was counted once. The chain recombines TRBV19 with TRBJ1-5; unclear D gene. The CDR3 has 15 amino acids. V was cut by 2 bases and J by 3 bases, with 11 bases left in between. Germline V CDR1 and CDR2: LNHDA, SQIVND (reference sequence). The CDR3 DNA is TGTGCCAGTAGTATACAAGCCGGGTTCAATCAGCCCCAGCATTTT. This gives the protein CASSIQAGFNQPQHF.

This clone was recorded a few times. The V gene is TRBV2, the J gene TRBJ1-3, with D unresolved. The CDR3 loop spans 12 amino acids. Deletions cut 8 bases from V and 4 bases from J, with 9 bases between. CDR1 and CDR2 from the germline V gene are SNHLY and FYNNEI. The CDR3 DNA sequence: TGTGCCAGCCGCCTTAGAGGAAACACCATATATTTT. It codes for CASRLRGNTIYF. Using reference TRBV2 and TRBJ1-3 for the parts outside the CDR3, the full variable domain is EPEVTQTPSHQVTQMGQEVILRCVPISNHLYFYWYRQILGQKVEFLVSFYNNEISEKSEIFDDQFSVERPDGSNFTLKIRSTKLEDSAMYFCASRLRGNTIYFGEGSWLTVV.

This sequence joins TRBV6-1 and TRBJ2-7; the D gene is possibly TRBD2 (6 bases). The germline V gene has CDR1 MNHNS and CDR2 SASEGT. The CDR3 contains 13 residues. Between the trimmed V and J ends, which lost 4 bases and 1 base, there was a span of 8 bases. The CDR3 protein is CASSVRESYEQYF. The CDR3 DNA is TGTGCCAGCAGTGTACGGGAGTCCTACGAGCAGTACTTC.

The chain has TRBV7-2 and TRBJ2-5, with D unclear. Trimming cost V 2 bases and J 5 bases, with 6 bases left between them. There are 12 residues in the CDR3. CDR1 is SGHTA and CDR2 is FQGNSA in the germline V gene. The CDR3 sequence: CASSLLSETQYF. The CDR3 DNA is TGTGCCAGCAGCTTACTGTCGGAGACCCAGTACTTC.

The V call is TRBV19, the J call TRBJ2-2; 9 positions agree with TRBD1. The CDR3 contains 17 residues. Trimming cost V 6 bases and J 7 bases; bases outside gene matches: 15. Germline CDR1 is LNHDA and CDR2 is SQIVND (reference sequence). The CDR3 sequence is CASRNVATGGLGGELFF. In DNA form, the CDR3 reads TGTGCCAGTAGAAACGTCGCGACAGGGGGATTAGGCGGGGAGCTGTTTTTT.

This clone was counted a few times. The V and J genes are TRBV4-1 and TRBJ1-1; 7 bases match TRBD1. The V and J ends lost 1 base and 8 bases, in that order; junction bases with no gene match: 4. CDR3 length: 13 residues. Germline V CDR1 and CDR2: MGHRA, YSYEKL. The CDR3, as DNA: TGCGCCAGCAGCCAAGTGGGACAGAAAGAAGCTTTCTTT. It specifies CASSQVGQKEAFF.

V gene TRBV23-1 combines with J gene TRBJ2-7; tentative D call: TRBD1 (6 bases). TRBV23-1 qualifies as an ORF whose function is uncertain. The CDR3 runs to 16 residues. V lost 0 bases and J 4 bases, leaving 16 bases between the germline ends. The CDR3 region has the DNA TGCGCCAGCAGTCAATCCTCAGGGGCGCATGGTTACGAGCAGTACTTC. Protein product: CASSQSSGAHGYEQYF.

This clone showed up just a few times. The chain uses TRBV28 and TRBJ1-5, with TRBD1 matching 9 bases. Germline V gene sequence: CDR1 MDHEN, CDR2 SYDVKM. The CDR3 covers 15 residues. J lost 4 bases, V lost 7 bases, and 8 bases had no gene match. The CDR3 loop is CASKRDRASNQPQHF. In DNA, the CDR3 is TGTGCCAGCAAGAGGGACAGGGCCTCTAATCAGCCCCAGCATTTT.

This chain uses TRBV19 with TRBJ1-2; weak D call: TRBD1 (5 bases). Trimming took off 1 base at V and 6 bases at J, with 12 bases between the two ends. The CDR3 spans 14 residues. Germline CDR1 reads LNHDA; CDR2 reads SQIVND (reference sequence). The CDR3 region is CASSIVVAGDGYTF. The CDR3 DNA reads TGTGCCAGTAGTATAGTGGTCGCGGGGGATGGCTACACCTTC.

The chain has TRBV29-1 and TRBJ2-7, with 7 bases lining up with TRBD2. Trimming removed 6 bases from V and 7 bases from J; junction bases left unmatched: 9. Germline CDR1 is SQVTM and CDR2 is ANQGSEA. The length of the CDR3 is 12 residues. CDR3 nucleotide sequence: TGCAGCGTCCTGGTACTAGCGCGGGAGCAGTACTTC. Amino acids: CSVLVLAREQYF.

This clone turned up a few times. V is TRBV5-1 and J is TRBJ2-7, with TRBD1 matching 10 bases. Trimming took 7 bases from V and 5 from J; bases not matched to a gene: 6. Germline lookup yields CDR1 SGHRS and CDR2 YFSETQ. The CDR3 sequence is 13 residues long. The CDR3, as DNA: TGCGCCAGCTACGAGACAGGGGGCCACGAGCAGTACTTC. This translates into CASYETGGHEQYF.

The chain recombines TRBV4-3 with TRBJ2-7, with D possibly matching TRBD2 (6 bases). The germline V and J ends were trimmed by 2 bases and 7 bases, with 15 bases remaining between them. The germline V gene encodes CDR1 LGHNA and CDR2 YSLEER. This CDR3 has 14 amino acids. The chain's CDR3 is CASSQKLAAWEQYF. In nucleotides, the CDR3 is TGCGCCAGCAGCCAAAAACTAGCTGCGTGGGAGCAGTACTTC.

J is TRBJ1-2 and V is TRBV19, with TRBD1 as a possible D gene (5 bases). CDR3 size: 13 residues. The ends were cut back, 6 bases at V and 2 bases at J, with 10 bases in the middle. Germline V lookup: CDR1 LNHDA, CDR2 SQIVND (reference sequence). This CDR3 is CASRGTGNYGYTF. In nucleotides, the CDR3 is TGTGCCAGTAGGGGCACAGGAAACTATGGCTACACCTTC.

The chain employs TRBV19 and TRBJ1-1, with D possibly TRBD1 on 6 matching bases. The germline CDR1 and CDR2 sequences are LNHDA and SQIVND (reference sequence). Trimming took off 7 bases at V and 5 bases at J, with 14 bases between the two ends. The CDR3 extends over 13 amino acids. This CDR3 is CASINPTGTEAFF. CDR3 in DNA: TGTGCCAGTATAAACCCGACAGGAACTGAAGCTTTCTTT.

This clone was seen a few times. The J gene is TRBJ1-1, the V gene TRBV11-2, with D possibly TRBD1 on 5 matching bases. CDR3 length: 11 residues. CDR1 is SGHAT, CDR2 FQNNGV, per germline. The germline V and J ends were trimmed by 3 bases and 7 bases, with 6 bases remaining between them. Here the CDR3 reads CASSFRGEAFF. The CDR3 nucleotides are TGTGCCAGCAGCTTTAGGGGTGAAGCTTTCTTT.

This clone appeared a few times. The V and J genes are TRBV4-1 and TRBJ1-1; 8 positions match TRBD1. Germline CDR1 MGHRA, CDR2 YSYEKL. Trimming took 0 bases from V and 1 from J; bases not matched to a gene: 7. CDR3 length: 17 residues. DNA of the CDR3: TGCGCCAGCAGCCAAGATGGGCAGGGGGCCCAGAACACTGAAGCTTTCTTT. This gives the protein CASSQDGQGAQNTEAFF.

J is TRBJ1-1 and V is TRBV5-1; no clear D gene. Germline V CDR1 and CDR2: SGHRS, YFSETQ. Trimming removed 0 bases at V and 2 bases at J, with 11 bases between. The length of the CDR3 is 15 residues. In DNA form, the CDR3 reads TGCGCCAGCAGCTTGGCGGCCTCGGGAAACACTGAAGCTTTCTTT. Translated, it gives CASSLAASGNTEAFF.